Sequencing of this T cell receptor beta chain was carried out in a study of early T cells in non-severe SARS-CoV-2 infection. The overall study: Unpaired chains resulted from sequencing bulk RNA of unsorted whole blood. Study observations and caveats: Matching against VDJdb likely underestimated virus-specific expansions, favoring anti-spike CD8.

V lost 4 bases and J lost 2, with 9 bases in between. CDR3 length: 13 amino acids. Germline assignment: CDR1 LGHDT and CDR2 YNNKEL (reference sequence). Unique molecular identifiers (one per individual cDNA molecule) were attached. TCRdb itself ran the 5' RACE reads through MiXCR, one entry per CDR3 protein. The table lists 55,000 to 75,000 distinct CDR3 sequences, approximately 8% of them singletons, with 3% to 4% in the top ten. As regards this clonotype: Antigen: not known.

The TCR originated in an adult who was a healthcare worker with PCR-confirmed SARS-CoV-2 infection or an uninfected control (not recorded which). Source material: whole blood. V is TRBV3-1 and J is TRBJ2-7; a weak D match, TRBD2 (5 bases). DNA of the CDR3: TGTGCCAGCAGCCTGACTACGACCTACGAGCAGTACTTC. It yields the protein CASSLTTTYEQYF.